Shown below are 22 T cell receptor beta chains from a single sample sequenced in a study of T cell repertoires in ileal Crohn's disease. Indicated time point: neoterminal ileum biopsy at postoperative endoscopy, about 6 months after surgery. Repertoires were generated with immunoSEQ multiplex PCR, while TCRdb's copy carries only in-frame clones and drops some. The sample has approximately 2,200 clones; approximately 60% are singletons. Sequenced material: ileal tissue. Receptors were obtained from an adult with Crohn's disease.

The V call is TRBV5-1, the J call TRBJ2-7, with D perhaps matching TRBD1 (7 bases). The CDR3 spans 18 residues. Deletions cut 5 bases from V and 4 bases from J, with 28 bases between. Germline V lookup: CDR1 SGHRS, CDR2 YFSETQ. CDR3 residues: CASRFLPEGARESYEQYF. The CDR3 DNA is TGCGCCAGCAGGTTCCTTCCGGAGGGGGCGAGAGAGTCTTACGAGCAGTACTTC.

This clone was recorded a few times. The chain links TRBV5-1 to TRBJ1-3, with 9 bases identical to TRBD1. The CDR3 loop spans 17 amino acids. The germline V gene encodes CDR1 SGHRS and CDR2 YFSETQ. V lost 5 bases, J lost 4 bases, and 13 bases stayed unmatched. The CDR3 protein is CASRRGDREVSGNTIYF. The CDR3 DNA reads TGCGCCAGCAGACGGGGGGACAGGGAGGTTTCCGGAAACACCATATATTTT.

In its sample, this clone was seen a few times. The chain combines TRBV7-9 with TRBJ2-3; 8 positions agree with TRBD2. Per the germline V gene, CDR1 is SEHNR and CDR2 is FQNEAQ (reference sequence). The CDR3 extends over 15 amino acids. The J segment lost 3 bases and the V segment lost 5 bases, leaving 7 bases of the junction unmatched. The CDR3 region is CASSISGSGTDTQYF. The CDR3 DNA sequence: TGTGCCAGCAGCATCAGCGGGAGCGGGACAGATACGCAGTATTTT.

The rearrangement joins TRBV5-1 to TRBJ2-5, with 7 bases aligning to TRBD1. Germline assignment: CDR1 SGHRS and CDR2 YFSETQ. Losses at the gene ends were 0 bases for V and 9 bases for J; bases not matched to a gene: 8. The CDR3 is made up of 14 amino acids. CDR3: CASSLGATQGAQYF. CDR3 DNA: TGCGCCAGCAGCTTGGGAGCCACCCAGGGGGCCCAGTACTTC. Together with reference TRBV5-1 and TRBJ2-5, the CDR3 gives the full variable domain: KAGVTQTPRYLIKTRGQQVTLSCSPISGHRSVSWYQQTPGQGLQFLFEYFSETQRNKGNFPGRFSGRQFSNSRSEMNVSTLELGDSALYLCASSLGATQGAQYFGPGTRLLVL.

The count of this clone is one. V usage is TRBV7-2 and J usage is TRBJ1-1, with D unclear. Germline V lookup: CDR1 SGHTA, CDR2 FQGNSA. The CDR3 sequence is 15 residues long. Trimming stripped 5 bases from V and 4 bases from J, with 17 bases between. CDR3 nucleotide sequence: TGTGCCAGCAGCCCTCGCGGAGGGAGATTCACTGAAGCTTTCTTT. The encoded protein is CASSPRGGRFTEAFF.

This clone rates as large. The chain combines TRBV4-1 with TRBJ2-6, with D possibly matching TRBD2 (5 bases). Per the germline V gene, CDR1 is MGHRA and CDR2 is YSYEKL. The ends were cut back, 0 bases at V and 4 bases at J, with 10 bases in the middle. The CDR3 extends over 16 amino acids. CDR3 amino acids: CASSQDRGSGANVLTF. The CDR3 DNA reads as TGCGCCAGCAGCCAAGACCGGGGTTCAGGGGCCAACGTCCTGACTTTC.

Only a few counts were recorded for this clone. The genes are TRBV5-4 and TRBJ2-2, with TRBD2 matching over 16 bases. This CDR3 is built from 18 residues. Germline V gene sequence: CDR1 SGHNT, CDR2 YYREEE (reference sequence). The trim removed 3 bases at V and 3 bases at J, leaving 5 bases unmatched. The DNA of the CDR3 is TGTGCCAGCAGCTGGGGACTAGCGGGGGGGCCCGACACCGGGGAGCTGTTTTTT. This translates into CASSWGLAGGPDTGELFF.

V gene TRBV21-1 combines with J gene TRBJ1-1. TRBV21-1 is labeled a pseudogene. CDR3 length: 17 amino acids. CDR3 nucleotide sequence: TGTGCCAGCAGCAAAGGCGTGAGGAATCGCGTGAACACTGAAGCTTTCTTT. Its translation is CASSKGVRNRVNTEAFF.

The CDR3 coding sequence is TGTGCCAGCAGCTTGGGACTGCAGCCCCAGCATTTT. This gives the protein CASSLGLQPQHF. The chain uses TRBV5-6 and TRBJ1-5; D is ambiguous. CDR1 is SGHDT, CDR2 YYEEEE, per germline. The CDR3 is made up of 12 amino acids. The V end lost 0 bases, the J end lost 7 bases, and 5 bases lay between the germline ends.

As concerns this clone: This same CDR3 is encoded by further DNA sequences in the sample. The chain recombines TRBV30 with TRBJ1-3; no definite D call. The V end was cut by 0 bases, the J end by 0 bases, with 6 bases between. CDR1 and CDR2 from the germline V gene are GTSNPN and SVGIG (reference sequence). The CDR3 contains 14 residues. The CDR3, as DNA: TGTGCCTGGAGTGTACGCAGCTCTGGAAACACCATATATTTT. Translated: CAWSVRSSGNTIYF.

This sequence joins TRBV9 and TRBJ1-1; tentative D call: TRBD1 (5 bases). The CDR3 loop spans 14 amino acids. The V gene's germline CDR1 is SGDLS and CDR2 YYNGEE. Between the trimmed V and J ends, which lost 3 bases and 3 bases, there was a span of 12 bases. CDR3 sequence (DNA): TGTGCCAGCAGCGCTCCCCAGGGTGACACTGAAGCTTTCTTT. The encoded protein is CASSAPQGDTEAFF. The whole variable domain, filled in from reference TRBV9 and TRBJ1-1, reads DSGVTQTPKHLITATGQRVTLRCSPRSGDLSVYWYQQSLDQGLQFLIQYYNGEERAKGNILERFSAQQFPDLHSELNLSSLELGDSALYFCASSAPQGDTEAFFGQGTRLTVV.

This rearrangement joins TRBV19 to TRBJ2-7, with 9 nucleotides matching TRBD1. Losses at the gene ends were 4 bases for V and 4 bases for J; bases not matched to a gene: 5. The CDR3 is made up of 14 amino acids. Looked up from germline, CDR1 is LNHDA and CDR2 is SQIVND (reference sequence). As DNA, the CDR3 is TGTGCCAGTAGTACAACAGGGGGCAATTACGAGCAGTACTTC. Translating it yields CASSTTGGNYEQYF.

V is TRBV4-2 and J is TRBJ2-7; TRBD2 aligns across 11 bases. Germline V gene data show CDR1 as LGHNA and CDR2 as YNFKEQ. This CDR3 spans 17 amino acids. The V gene end was trimmed by 0 bases and the J gene end by 4 bases; junction bases not matched to a gene: 8. The CDR3 sequence: CASSQELLAGGGYEQYF. CDR3 DNA sequence: TGTGCCAGCAGCCAAGAACTGCTAGCGGGAGGAGGGTACGAGCAGTACTTC.

In nucleotides, the CDR3 is TGCGCCAGCAGTAAGGTCGCAACAACTACCGGCACAGATACGCAGTATTTT. It is translated as CASSKVATTTGTDTQYF. The V call is TRBV5-1, the J call TRBJ2-3; D is ambiguous. Trimming took off 5 bases at V and 1 base at J, with 20 bases between the two ends. The CDR3 contains 17 residues. Germline assignment: CDR1 SGHRS and CDR2 YFSETQ. The whole variable domain, remainder taken from reference TRBV5-1 and TRBJ2-3, is KAGVTQTPRYLIKTRGQQVTLSCSPISGHRSVSWYQQTPGQGLQFLFEYFSETQRNKGNFPGRFSGRQFSNSRSEMNVSTLELGDSALYLCASSKVATTTGTDTQYFGPGTRLTVL.

This clone showed up just once. This rearrangement joins TRBV25-1 to TRBJ1-3; D gene uncertain. Germline assignment: CDR1 MGHDK and CDR2 SYGVNS. V was trimmed by 7 bases and J by 2 bases, leaving 12 bases between them. The CDR3 spans 14 residues. CDR3 loop: CASNLGGTGNTIYF. In nucleotides, the CDR3 is TGTGCCAGCAACCTAGGAGGGACTGGAAACACCATATATTTT. The full variable domain, completed using reference TRBV25-1 and TRBJ1-3, is EADIYQTPRYLVIGTGKKITLECSQTMGHDKMYWYQQDPGMELHLIHYSYGVNSTEKGDLSSESTVSRIRTEHFPLTLESARPSHTSQYLCASNLGGTGNTIYFGEGSWLTVV.

The J gene is TRBJ1-2, the V gene TRBV7-9, with 9 positions matching TRBD1. Germline V gene lookup returns CDR1 SEHNR and CDR2 FQNEAQ (reference sequence). Germline trimming cut 5 bases from V and 6 bases from J; bases unmatched to any gene: 10. The length of the CDR3 is 15 residues. CDR3 sequence: CASSAQGALYDGYTF. In nucleotides, the CDR3 is TGTGCCAGCAGCGCACAGGGGGCCCTCTATGATGGCTACACCTTC.

Concerning this clone: An end of the junction does not agree with germline; a read error may underlie this. The gene calls are TRBV7-7 and TRBJ1-1; possible D gene TRBD1, 5 bases. Germline assignment: CDR1 SSHAT and CDR2 FNYEAQ (reference sequence). This CDR3 is built from 13 residues. CDR3 in amino acids: CASSLQENTEAFF. For the CDR3, the DNA is TGTGCTAGCAGCTTACAGGAGAACACTGAAGCTTTCTTT.

The rearrangement joins TRBV5-1 to TRBJ2-7; 9 bases map to TRBD2. This CDR3 is built from 15 residues. CDR1 is SGHRS, CDR2 YFSETQ, per germline. V was clipped by 4 bases and J by 2 bases; unmatched bases: 7. The CDR3 region has the DNA TGCGCCAGCAGCCTCCGGTCTAGCGGGACCTACGAGCAGTACTTC. This encodes CASSLRSSGTYEQYF.

The rearrangement uses TRBV18 and TRBJ2-7, with 7 bases fitting TRBD2. With 0 bases clipped from V and 3 bases from J, the junction kept 8 bases outside the gene matches. The CDR3 has 16 amino acids. Germline CDR1 KGHSH, CDR2 LQKENI. The CDR3 loop is CASSPPLRERGYEQYF. In nucleotides, the CDR3 is TGTGCCAGCTCACCACCTTTGCGGGAGAGGGGCTACGAGCAGTACTTC.

CDR3 sequence (DNA): TGTGCCAGCAGTAGGGGTCGGCAGGATGCTGAGCAGTTCTTC. This codes for CASSRGRQDAEQFF. The rearrangement joins TRBV7-2 to TRBJ2-1, with TRBD1 as a possible D gene (5 bases). The CDR3 has 14 amino acids. V lost 6 bases and J 9 bases, leaving 18 bases between the germline ends. The germline gives CDR1 SGHTA, CDR2 FQGNSA.

This chain connects TRBV7-2 to TRBJ2-7; D is uncertain. V was trimmed by 5 bases and J by 6 bases, leaving 17 bases between them. The CDR3 spans 14 residues. Germline CDR1 SGHTA, CDR2 FQGNSA. The CDR3 DNA is TGTGCCAGCAGCCCCACGACACGGCCCGGCGAGCAGTACTTC. Translated: CASSPTTRPGEQYF.

V is TRBV9 and J is TRBJ2-5, with TRBD1 matching 8 bases. The CDR3 runs 12 residues. The V and J ends lost 4 bases and 9 bases, in that order; junction bases with no gene match: 5. Germline V gives CDR1 SGDLS, CDR2 YYNGEE. CDR3 bases: TGTGCCAGCAGCCCGGGACAGGTACCCCAGTACTTC. It yields the protein CASSPGQVPQYF.